This T cell receptor beta chain came from a study of cytomegalovirus exposure and HLA in healthy donors (dated by TCRdb to about 2017). With respect to the entire study: An earlier analysis of several hundred of the donors reported 276 Gb of sequence data and around 120 million unique TCR beta sequences obtained from around 170 million T cells. An early release that covered about 600 HLA-typed donors contained approximately 300 gigabases of sequencing data and some 87 million unique TCR sequences. Among the roughly 400 genotyped donors, approximately 81% belonged to the genetic ancestry cluster associated with self-reported Caucasian donors. The study was designed to test whether signatures of past pathogen exposure could be identified by cataloging public T cell receptors. The study used immunosequencing to profile the T cell repertoires of approximately 650 subjects and linked those repertoires to cytomegalovirus serostatus. A separate validation cohort of 100 to 150 different subjects was used in addition to the approximately 640-subject first cohort. To predict cytomegalovirus infection status, the study brought together high-throughput TCR immunosequencing, statistical association of individual TCRs with disease status, and machine learning. To study patterns of TCR occurrence, a later analysis re-analyzed previously published TCR beta repertoires from around 700 donors and added high-resolution HLA genotyping. Rather than drawing on any new phenotypic data, the later analysis identified candidate immune exposures from TCR beta sequences and the way those sequences occurred across donors. An earlier analysis of roughly 580 of the donors used high-throughput TCR beta sequencing to judge whether each TCR beta V gene segment behaved as functional or pseudogenic. Donor age, sex, ethnicity and CMV serostatus were compiled alongside the repertoire data. A later genetic analysis used genome-wide SNP genotypes for about 65% of the 666 donors, treating that subset as a discovery cohort. Every discovery cohort repertoire had been produced on one sequencing platform. Class I and class II HLA loci were covered by the typing at four-digit resolution. Typing coverage varied by locus: roughly 629-640 donors for A, B, C, DRB1 and DQB1; roughly 500 for DQA1; about 600 for DPA1; around 450 for DPB1. A handful of DR-DQ haplotypes were handled as single units for association and clustering because linkage in the cohort was strong. Among about 390 genotyped donors of the cohort, an average of about 240,000 unique TCR beta nucleotide sequences were sequenced per donor, roughly 20% of them non-productive. On the study overall, not on this receptor specifically: Some IMGT-functional V segments, including TRBV6-2 and TRBV6-3, could not be distinguished by the 87-base-pair reads and were therefore excluded. An earlier analysis of approximately 590 of the donors showed that most TCR beta V segments appeared in productive rearrangements either about 87% or about 30% of the time, which broadly matched IMGT annotations. In a later analysis, HLA-associated TCR beta chains showed more clonal expansion and lower generation probabilities than non-associated chains that were equally common. It was suggested by the authors that the approach could potentially be generalized to other disease states and immunological phenotypes. A further reported finding was that TCR beta sequences accurately predicted the HLA-A and HLA-B alleles for most subjects in the first cohort. Across donors, most TCR sequences were observed very rarely, whereas some public TCRs were present in many individuals. The study listed 164 TCR beta chains as associated with cytomegalovirus. Strong co-occurrence of HLA alleles, especially DR and DQ, made assigning TCR associations to individual alleles difficult. Because some donors lacked HLA typing at each locus, the association tests relied only on the typed subset. The only immune exposure information available for the cohort was CMV serostatus. A few of the identified cytomegalovirus-associated TCR beta chains were confirmed in vitro to be specific for cytomegalovirus antigens. Correlated functional status among segregating V segments might reflect linkage disequilibrium, but an unknown experimental factor could not be ruled out. In a later analysis, TCR association rates were found to vary across HLA loci, with the most associated TCRs seen for DRB1 alleles and the fewest for HLA-C alleles. A later analysis reported that several top co-occurrence clusters appeared linked to parvovirus B19, influenza, CMV and Epstein-Barr virus. A group of highly shared sequence variants was considered likely to be a technical artifact of the sequencing pipeline. In this cohort, only TCR beta chains were sequenced, and detectable features were limited by the absence of alpha or paired-chain data. An association between a missense DCLRE1C variant and V-gene and J-gene trimming of TCR beta chains was found in a later genetic analysis and replicated in an independent cohort. In both the original and validation cohorts, the classifier was reported to diagnose cytomegalovirus status with high specificity and sensitivity. Because counts were too low, some 17 rarely observed V segments, including chromosome 9 orphons, were left out of the earlier analysis of 500 to 650 of the donors. In a later genetic analysis, fewer N-insertions in productive TCRs were reported among donors in an Asian-associated ancestry cluster than the approximately 710-donor mean. Specific HLA alleles were associated with 15,000 to 20,000 TCR beta sequences at a false discovery rate of 0.05 in a later analysis. Presence/absence analyses assumed roughly uniform sequencing depth across donors, an assumption that may not hold. In a later analysis, most CMV-associated TCR beta chains were found to appear HLA-restricted, with HLA associations seemingly driven largely by CMV exposure.

Based on the germline V gene, the CDR1 and CDR2 sequences are SGHRS and YFSETQ. The CDR3 numbers 15 residues from cysteine through phenylalanine. Only CDR3 DNA is held: 45 bases, read in frame from base 1. Ends trimmed: V by 4 bases, J by 3 bases; bases unmatched to a gene: 7. As regards this clone: Which antigen it targets is not known. No per-base quality is available; no much larger clone lies one base away.

Library method: the immunoSEQ multiplex PCR assay. A mixture of 60 forward primers for TCR Vbeta segments and 13 reverse primers for TCR Jbeta segments was used in the multiplex PCR. The CDR3 region of rearranged TCR beta genes was amplified from genomic DNA by a multiplex PCR assay. The amplified TCR beta libraries were sequenced on the Illumina HiSeq System as 87-base-pair reads. Concerning the study's data processing: Across the 670 or so repertoires, a later analysis counted approximately 83 million unique TCR beta chains, 8.5 million to 12 million of which were shared by at least two donors. Raw reads were error-corrected and collapsed into unique sequences with a nearest-neighbor algorithm that merged closely related sequences to remove PCR and sequencing errors. Alignment of CDR3 sequences to IMGT reference sequences was used to assign V, D and J gene segments. For a sequence to be retained, at least a six-nucleotide match to both a V gene segment and a J gene segment was required. Rearrangements were called productive when the CDR3 lacked stop codons and stayed in frame with V and J; all others were non-productive. Following IMGT convention, CDR3 was defined as the stretch from the second conserved V-encoded cysteine to the conserved J-encoded phenylalanine. The earlier analysis of a few hundred of the donors excluded sequences that lacked an unambiguous match to a single V gene segment. An earlier analysis of under 750 of the donors called V segments functional above 56.7% productive rearrangements and segregating when the between-donor standard deviation exceeded 5%. To diagnose cytomegalovirus status from the catalog of TCR beta chain sequences, a statistical classification framework was built. In a later analysis, V and J genes were assigned by comparing TCR nucleotide sequences against IMGT/GENE-DB human TR gene sequences. In a later analysis, CDR3 sequences and most-parsimonious VDJ recombination scenarios were assigned using the TCRdist pipeline. In a later analysis, each TCR beta chain was defined by its CDR3 amino acid sequence together with its V-gene family, and reads lacking a unique V-gene family were excluded. A later analysis removed 592 highly shared, low-generation-probability nucleotide sequences to deal with suspected cross-contamination and a sequencing artifact. For each public chain, a later analysis derived a clonal expansion index from normalized ranks of inferred template counts within each repertoire. A later analysis computed generation probabilities with a VDJ recombination model fitted to out-of-frame rearrangements, and checked the results against IGoR. A later analysis scored TCR-TCR, TCR-HLA and TCR-CMV co-occurrence with hypergeometric tests, applying a repertoire-size bias correction to TCR pairs. In a later analysis, false discovery rates were estimated by permuting HLA or CMV assignments 20 times. A later analysis grouped co-occurring TCRs with DBSCAN, adding TCRdist sequence similarity when clustering within HLA-allele-positive subsets. Co-occurrence clustering excluded repertoires with fewer than 30,000 or more than 120,000 public chains, plus five with anomalous nucleotide sharing. Held by TCRdb, this immuneACCESS table contains in-frame sequences only and omits some clones. Under half of the omission traces to an unresolved V gene where checked; the cause of the rest is unknown. V, J and clone size derive from that table, while D and trimming were established from the DNA sequence. The sample table records some 140,000 clones; over 70% of these occur just once. In total, the top ten clones hold about 1% of the sample.

The cohort consisted of more than 650 healthy bone marrow donors. At the time of sampling, all cohort members were nominally healthy, though unrecorded immune exposures were likely present. The donor tested CMV seronegative and was one of the 352 seronegative cohort members. Every donor gave a peripheral blood sample, and the peripheral blood mononuclear cells from that sample were used for TCR beta sequencing. The Qiagen DNeasy Blood Extraction Kit was used to extract genomic DNA from the blood cell samples. Specimen: PBMCs. The chain was built from TRBV5-1 and TRBJ2-5; TRBD2 fits 9 bases in the junction. The TCR comes from a man between 18 and 35 years old in good health and CMV-seronegative. At the DNA level, the sequence is TGCGCCAGCAGCGGGCACCGACTAGCGGAAGAGACCCAGTACTTC. Translated, it reads CASSGHRLAEETQYF.